This T cell receptor beta chain appears in the sequencing data of a study of cytomegalovirus exposure and HLA in healthy donors. Whole-study context: Prior work identified 95 million to 120 million unique TCR beta sequences in approximately 180 million T cells.

PCR used 60 Vbeta primers and 13 Jbeta primers. In the original analysis: There were some 87 million unique TCR beta chains by a later count, and some 11 million of them were shared. Profiled with immunoSEQ multiplex PCR; TCRdb holds only in-frame clones, not every one. V and J calls and clone size are those listed in that table; D and trimming were worked out from the DNA. The repertoire consists of about 93,000 clones, with around three quarters occurring once and the leading ten covering around 0.63%. Trimming took 6 bases from V and 0 from J; bases not matched to a gene: 4. The CDR3 extends over 15 amino acids. Germline V gene lookup returns CDR1 SNHLY and CDR2 FYNNEI.

The rearrangement links TRBV2 to TRBJ2-1, with TRBD2 matching over 8 bases. This receptor was obtained from a man aged 25-40 years in good health and CMV-seronegative. Specimen: PBMCs. CDR3 residues: CASRVAGSSYNEQFF. CDR3 bases: TGTGCCAGCAGGGTAGCGGGGAGCTCCTACAATGAGCAGTTCTTC.